The 19 T cell receptor beta chains given below trace back to one sample, sequenced in a study of beta chain features in type 1 diabetes. Study observations and caveats: All four CD4+ subsets of Type 1 diabetes patients contained TCRB CDR3s that were moderately but significantly shorter.

These receptors' targets are unknown. The authors reverse transcribed all of the isolated RNA, so sequencing captured expressed TCRB transcripts. Sequencing was performed with immunoSEQ multiplex PCR; in TCRdb, only in-frame clones are kept and a portion is missing. The sample consists of roughly 50,000 clones, roughly 39% of them appearing once. The material sequenced was Tregs from blood. The receptors originated from a man aged 30 to 45 with type 1 diabetes.

This clone was detected only a few times. The chain links TRBV19 to TRBJ2-5; a weak D match, TRBD1 (6 bases). The V end lost 5 bases, the J end lost 3 bases, and 10 bases lay between the germline ends. CDR1 and CDR2 from the germline V gene are LNHDA and SQIVND (reference sequence). The CDR3 consists of 13 residues. CDR3 coding DNA: TGTGCCAGTAGTGTGGACAGCGAAGAGACCCAGTACTTC. Its protein is CASSVDSEETQYF.

V gene TRBV7-9 combines with J gene TRBJ1-1, with unresolved D. Germline V gene lookup returns CDR1 SEHNR and CDR2 FQNEAQ (reference sequence). V shed 2 bases and J shed 10 bases, with 14 bases lying between them. This CDR3 spans 13 amino acids. The CDR3 loop reads CASSLPGPSAAFF. For the CDR3, the DNA is TGTGCCAGCAGCTTACCAGGCCCGTCAGCAGCTTTCTTT.

The chain employs TRBV2 and TRBJ2-1, with D perhaps TRBD2 (5 bases). The CDR3 length is 14 residues. V was pared by 2 bases and J by 7 bases, with 12 bases between. CDR1 and CDR2 from the germline V gene are SNHLY and FYNNEI. CDR3 protein: CASSETRVSNEQFF. CDR3 DNA sequence: TGTGCCAGCAGTGAAACGAGGGTTTCAAATGAGCAGTTCTTC.

This rearrangement joins TRBV29-1 to TRBJ2-1; TRBD2 aligns across 9 bases. The V segment lost 6 bases and the J segment 4 bases; nucleotides outside the gene matches: 16. This CDR3 region has 17 residues. Germline V lookup: CDR1 SQVTM, CDR2 ANQGSEA. The DNA for the CDR3 is TGCAGCGTCTTAGCGGGAGTGGCGGGAAGCGTATACAATGAGCAGTTCTTC. Protein sequence: CSVLAGVAGSVYNEQFF.

The chain links TRBV5-1 to TRBJ2-7; D is perhaps TRBD1 (5 bases). CDR1 is SGHRS and CDR2 is YFSETQ in the germline V gene. Trimming took off 0 bases at V and 2 bases at J, with 15 bases between the two ends. The CDR3 sequence is 16 residues long. The CDR3 loop reads CASSLADSTGAYEQYF. The CDR3 DNA reads TGCGCCAGCAGCTTGGCCGACAGTACAGGAGCCTACGAGCAGTACTTC.

This clone was found a few times. The chain joins TRBV5-1 to TRBJ2-7; 12 nucleotides agree with TRBD2. Germline V CDR1 and CDR2: SGHRS, YFSETQ. V gave up 4 bases and J gave up 3 bases; unmatched junction bases: 5. CDR3 length equals 15 residues. The CDR3 DNA follows: TGCGCCAGCAGCCGGACTAGCGGGGAGGTCTACGAGCAGTACTTC. Protein: CASSRTSGEVYEQYF.

The V and J genes are TRBV7-9 and TRBJ2-3, with D maybe TRBD2 (7 bases). Per germline, CDR1 SEHNR and CDR2 FQNEAQ (reference sequence). Trimming took 2 bases from V and 4 from J, leaving 13 bases between them. This CDR3 region has 15 residues. The CDR3 coding sequence is TGTGCCAGCAGCTTACCTAGGGGGGGATCAGATACGCAGTATTTT. Encoded protein: CASSLPRGGSDTQYF.

This chain connects TRBV19 to TRBJ2-1; 8 bases line up with TRBD2. CDR1 is LNHDA and CDR2 is SQIVND in the germline V gene (reference sequence). After removal of 4 bases from V and 0 bases from J, the junction contained 11 bases not matched to a gene. This CDR3 region has 18 residues. The CDR3: CASSSFTSGFSSYNEQFF. The CDR3 DNA reads as TGTGCCAGTAGTAGCTTCACTAGCGGTTTTAGCTCCTACAATGAGCAGTTCTTC. Looking up the rest from reference TRBV19 and TRBJ2-1 gives the full variable domain: DGGITQSPKYLFRKEGQNVTLSCEQNLNHDAMYWYRQDPGQGLRLIYYSQIVNDFQKGDIAEGYSVSREKKESFPLTVTSAQKNPTAFYLCASSSFTSGFSSYNEQFFGPGTRLTVL.

CDR3 sequence: CASSQDLLWGSSGNTIYF. The CDR3 bases are TGCGCCAGCAGCCAAGATCTTTTGTGGGGCAGCTCTGGAAACACCATATATTTT. The V and J genes are TRBV4-3 and TRBJ1-3; perhaps TRBD1 as D (5 bases). Germline assignment: CDR1 LGHNA and CDR2 YSLEER. The CDR3 sequence is 18 residues long. V dropped 0 bases and J dropped 0 bases, with 15 bases sitting between them.

As for this clone: Different DNA sequences within this sample yield the same CDR3. The chain joins TRBV19 to TRBJ1-1; possibly TRBD1 for D (5 bases). The V gene's germline CDR1 is LNHDA and CDR2 SQIVND (reference sequence). V was trimmed by 6 bases and J by 1 base, leaving 9 bases between them. The CDR3 has 13 amino acids. CDR3: CASRRQTNTEAFF. As DNA, the CDR3 is TGTGCCAGTAGGCGACAGACGAACACTGAAGCTTTCTTT.

This clone has just a few counts. V usage is TRBV7-2 and J usage is TRBJ2-1, with D unresolved. The CDR3 consists of 14 residues. CDR1 and CDR2 (germline): SGHTA, FQGNSA. The V end was cut by 0 bases, the J end by 5 bases, with 8 bases between. This CDR3 is CASSLARVHNEQFF. In nucleotides, the CDR3 is TGTGCCAGCAGCTTAGCCCGGGTCCACAATGAGCAGTTCTTC.

J is TRBJ1-1 and V is TRBV11-1; the D is unclear. The V gene lost 5 bases and the J gene lost 10 bases, with 20 bases spanning the gap. From germline, CDR1 is SGHAT and CDR2 FQDESV (reference sequence). The CDR3 has 14 amino acids. The CDR3 spells CASSIGRGERGAFF. In DNA form, the CDR3 reads TGTGCCAGCAGCATCGGGCGCGGGGAGCGCGGAGCTTTCTTT.

This chain joins TRBV27 and TRBJ2-1; 12 positions agree with TRBD2. This CDR3 is built from 15 residues. Germline CDR1 is MNHEY and CDR2 is SMNVEV (reference sequence). The V and J ends lost 5 bases and 9 bases, in that order; junction bases with no gene match: 8. The CDR3 sequence is CASSRGLAGTREQFF. The CDR3, as DNA: TGTGCCAGCAGTAGGGGACTAGCGGGTACGCGTGAGCAGTTCTTC.

Points on this clone: Other DNA sequences from this sample encode an identical CDR3 as well. The chain combines TRBV7-9 with TRBJ2-7, with D perhaps matching TRBD2 (5 bases). Per germline, CDR1 SEHNR and CDR2 FQNEAQ (reference sequence). CDR3 size: 11 residues. The germline V and J ends were trimmed by 9 bases and 3 bases, with 9 bases remaining between them. The CDR3 DNA sequence: TGTGCCAGTAGCCGGGGCTACGAGCAGTACTTC. Its protein is CASSRGYEQYF.

This chain connects TRBV6-1 to TRBJ1-1, with D uncertain. Trimming shortened V by 7 bases and J by 6 bases, and 18 bases separated the two germline ends. Germline CDR1 and CDR2: MNHNS and SASEGT. The CDR3 length is 14 residues. CDR3 loop: CASKKGEGNPEAFF. The CDR3 DNA reads as TGTGCCAGCAAGAAAGGAGAAGGAAACCCTGAAGCTTTCTTT.

The rearrangement links TRBV6-1 to TRBJ1-5; 7 nucleotides match TRBD1. V lost 5 bases, J lost 3 bases, and 7 bases stayed unmatched. Germline CDR1 and CDR2: MNHNS and SASEGT. The CDR3 spans 15 residues. The CDR3 region is CASSPSTGSNQPQHF. In DNA, the CDR3 is TGTGCCAGCAGTCCGTCGACAGGGTCCAATCAGCCCCAGCATTTT.

The gene calls are TRBV7-2 and TRBJ1-3, with D unresolved. Between the trimmed V and J ends, which lost 0 bases and 0 bases, there was a span of 9 bases. The CDR3 sequence is 16 residues long. Germline V gene lookup returns CDR1 SGHTA and CDR2 FQGNSA. CDR3 residues: CASSLAQPISGNTIYF. The CDR3, as DNA: TGTGCCAGCAGCTTAGCACAGCCGATCTCTGGAAACACCATATATTTT.

The chain is built from TRBV6-6 and TRBJ2-7; a possible D gene is TRBD1 (6 bases). This CDR3 comprises 14 residues. V was cut by 2 bases and J by 1 base, with 9 bases left in between. Germline lookup yields CDR1 MNHNY and CDR2 SVGAGI (reference sequence). For the CDR3, the DNA is TGTGCCAGCAGTTACCAGGACAGATCCTACGAGCAGTACTTC. It translates to CASSYQDRSYEQYF.

This chain links TRBV6-5 with TRBJ2-1; 8 bases line up with TRBD2. Germline-derived CDR1 and CDR2 are MNHEY and SVGAGI. V gave up 0 bases and J gave up 5 bases; unmatched junction bases: 6. The CDR3 runs 16 residues. CDR3 region: CASSYSFELADNEQFF. For the CDR3, the DNA is TGTGCCAGCAGTTACTCTTTTGAACTAGCGGACAATGAGCAGTTCTTC.